Each of the 14 T cell receptor beta chains below was sequenced from the same sample in a study of T cell clones after liver transplantation (dated by TCRdb to 2018 to 2020). Library generation was performed with the immunoSEQ multiplex PCR assay. The table comes from immuneACCESS by way of TCRdb, which keeps in-frame sequences with V and J called. Part of the clones is missing from these tables; in studies checked, under half for an unresolved V gene and the rest for unknown reasons. Here the sample has approximately 100,000 clones; around 86% occur a single time. Jointly, the top ten make up around 0.94% of the sample. Per the publication, the time point label means: pre-transplant. Sequencing was performed on CD4+ T cells from blood, taken before liver transplant. The receptor set was obtained from a human donor who received a liver transplant.

CDR3 nucleotides: TGCGCCAGCAGTCGACCCTCCCGGGACAGGGTCCGGGTCGAGTCTGAAGCTTTCTTT. Translation gives CASSRPSRDRVRVESEAFF. The chain combines TRBV23-1 with TRBJ1-1, with TRBD1 identical over 9 bases. TRBV23-1 is filed as an ORF, its function uncertain. V shed 4 bases, J shed 6 bases, and the junction held 21 bases outside the gene matches. The length of the CDR3 is 19 residues.

This chain links TRBV9 with TRBJ2-3, with TRBD1 matching over 8 bases. This CDR3 is 17 amino acids long. V lost 1 base, J lost 1 base, and 8 bases stayed unmatched. Germline-derived CDR1 and CDR2 are SGDLS and YYNGEE. CDR3 amino acids: CASSVKSTGVGTDTQYF. Here the CDR3 DNA reads TGTGCCAGCAGCGTAAAATCGACAGGGGTGGGCACAGATACGCAGTATTTT.

The rearrangement joins TRBV9 to TRBJ2-3; 9 bases map to TRBD2. Germline V lookup: CDR1 SGDLS, CDR2 YYNGEE. The CDR3 is made up of 15 amino acids. Trimming removed 0 bases from V and 1 base from J; junction bases left unmatched: 0. The CDR3 DNA is TGTGCCAGCAGCGTAGGGACTAGCGGCACAGATACGCAGTATTTT. It translates to CASSVGTSGTDTQYF.

By share, this clone ranks as medium-sized. V gene TRBV6-5 combines with J gene TRBJ1-2; tentatively, D is TRBD1 (5 bases). The CDR3 covers 11 residues. CDR1 and CDR2 from the germline V gene are MNHEY and SVGAGI. V gave up 8 bases and J gave up 7 bases, with 11 bases separating them. The CDR3 region is CASGMGRGYTF. Here the CDR3 DNA reads TGTGCCAGCGGTATGGGACGTGGCTACACCTTC.

This clone was seen a single time. This sequence joins TRBV5-1 and TRBJ1-5; maybe TRBD1 (5 bases). V gave up 0 bases and J gave up 2 bases, with 6 bases separating them. Germline loops: CDR1 SGHRS, CDR2 YFSETQ. The CDR3 is 14 residues long. The CDR3 is CASSLAGGNQPQHF. The CDR3 nucleotides are TGCGCCAGCAGCTTGGCGGGGGGCAATCAGCCCCAGCATTTT.

This chain links TRBV5-4 with TRBJ2-7; tentative D call: TRBD1 (6 bases). The CDR3 is made up of 13 amino acids. V was clipped by 2 bases and J by 5 bases, with 11 bases between them. CDR1 is SGHNT, CDR2 YYREEE, per germline (reference sequence). The CDR3 DNA is TGTGCCAGCAGCTTACAGGGCCCCCACGAGCAGTACTTC. It translates to CASSLQGPHEQYF.

This CDR3 is CASSIPAGSGPGEQYF. For the CDR3, the DNA is TGTGCCAGTAGCATCCCAGCGGGGAGTGGCCCGGGAGAGCAGTACTTC. The chain links TRBV19 to TRBJ2-7; the match to TRBD2 covers 7 bases. CDR3 length equals 16 residues. The J segment lost 7 bases and the V segment lost 6 bases, leaving 18 bases of the junction unmatched. From germline, CDR1 is LNHDA and CDR2 SQIVND (reference sequence).

V and J are TRBV18 and TRBJ1-6; no firm D call. CDR1 is KGHSH and CDR2 is LQKENI in the germline V gene. The CDR3 is made up of 13 amino acids. V was pared by 6 bases and J by 9 bases, with 12 bases between. The CDR3 sequence: CASSPRESSPLHF. Written as DNA, the CDR3 is TGTGCCAGCTCCCCCAGAGAGAGTTCACCCCTCCACTTT.

The CDR3 protein is CSAWDRGSYNEQFF. The CDR3 region has the DNA TGCAGCGCATGGGACAGAGGGTCCTACAATGAGCAGTTCTTC. This sequence joins TRBV29-1 and TRBJ2-1; 7 bases are a match to TRBD1. J lost 1 base, V lost 7 bases, and 7 bases had no gene match. Germline V CDR1 and CDR2: SQVTM, ANQGSEA. The CDR3 is 14 residues long.

This clone was recorded once. J is TRBJ2-1 and V is TRBV5-1; 9 bases align to TRBD1. Trimming at V came to 3 bases and at J to 7 bases, leaving 5 bases not matched to a gene. The CDR3 runs to 14 residues. From germline, CDR1 is SGHRS and CDR2 YFSETQ. This CDR3 reads CASSSRTGVNEQFF. CDR3 sequence (DNA): TGCGCCAGCAGCTCTAGGACAGGGGTAAATGAGCAGTTCTTC.

The chain combines TRBV9 with TRBJ1-2; 7 bases are shared with TRBD1. Germline CDR1 reads SGDLS; CDR2 reads YYNGEE. Trimming at V came to 6 bases and at J to 5 bases, leaving 13 bases not matched to a gene. The length of the CDR3 is 15 residues. CDR3: CASTKDPGQFYGYTF. Here the CDR3 DNA reads TGTGCCAGCACAAAGGATCCGGGACAGTTTTATGGCTACACCTTC.

The rearrangement joins TRBV29-1 to TRBJ1-2; D gene ambiguous. CDR3 length: 10 residues. Per germline, CDR1 SQVTM and CDR2 ANQGSEA. With 0 bases removed from V and 8 bases from J, the gap between germline ends came to 4 bases. This chain's CDR3 is CSVEDWGYTF. In DNA, the CDR3 is TGCAGCGTTGAAGATTGGGGCTACACCTTC.

The chain recombines TRBV7-2 with TRBJ2-7, with TRBD1 matching 7 bases. The CDR3 totals 15 residues. V dropped 5 bases and J dropped 0; count of bases not matched to a gene: 7. Germline assignment: CDR1 SGHTA and CDR2 FQGNSA. The DNA for the CDR3 is TGTGCCAGCAGCAAAGACAGGGAGAGCTCCTACGAGCAGTACTTC. Its protein is CASSKDRESSYEQYF. Filled out from reference TRBV7-2 and TRBJ2-7, the complete variable domain reads GAGVSQSPSNKVTEKGKDVELRCDPISGHTALYWYRQSLGQGLEFLIYFQGNSAPDKSGLPSDRFSAERTGGSVSTLTIQRTQQEDSAVYLCASSKDRESSYEQYFGPGTRLTVT.

The CDR3 is CATRGMDEKLFF. CDR3 DNA: TGTGCCACCAGAGGGATGGATGAAAAACTGTTTTTT. This chain connects TRBV19 to TRBJ1-4; D is uncertain. V lost 10 bases to trimming and J lost 6 bases, with 12 bases between them. Germline CDR1 is LNHDA and CDR2 is SQIVND (reference sequence). The CDR3 runs 12 residues.